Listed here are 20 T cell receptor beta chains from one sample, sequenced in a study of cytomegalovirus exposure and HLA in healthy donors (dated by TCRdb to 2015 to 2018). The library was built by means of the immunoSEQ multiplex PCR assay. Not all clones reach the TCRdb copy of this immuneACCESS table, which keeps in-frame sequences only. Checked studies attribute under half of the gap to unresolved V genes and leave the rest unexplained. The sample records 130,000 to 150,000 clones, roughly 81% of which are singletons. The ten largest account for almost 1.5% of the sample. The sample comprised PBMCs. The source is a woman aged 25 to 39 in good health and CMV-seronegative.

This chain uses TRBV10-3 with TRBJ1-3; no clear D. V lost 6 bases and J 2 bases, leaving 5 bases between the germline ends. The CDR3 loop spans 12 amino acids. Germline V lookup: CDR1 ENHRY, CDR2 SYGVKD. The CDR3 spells CAIRPAGNTIYF. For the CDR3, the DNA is TGTGCCATCAGGCCGGCTGGAAACACCATATATTTT.

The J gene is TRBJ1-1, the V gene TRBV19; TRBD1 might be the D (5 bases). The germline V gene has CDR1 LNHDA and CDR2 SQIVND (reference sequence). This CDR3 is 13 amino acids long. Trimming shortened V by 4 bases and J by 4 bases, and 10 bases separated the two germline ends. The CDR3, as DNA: TGTGCCAGTAGTACCCAGGGATTCACTGAAGCTTTCTTT. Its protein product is CASSTQGFTEAFF.

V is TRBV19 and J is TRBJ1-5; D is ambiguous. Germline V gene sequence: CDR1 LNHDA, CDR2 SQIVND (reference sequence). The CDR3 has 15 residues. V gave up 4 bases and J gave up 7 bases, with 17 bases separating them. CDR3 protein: CASSTKGSSGQPQHF. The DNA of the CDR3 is TGTGCCAGTAGTACCAAGGGATCAAGCGGGCAGCCCCAGCATTTT.

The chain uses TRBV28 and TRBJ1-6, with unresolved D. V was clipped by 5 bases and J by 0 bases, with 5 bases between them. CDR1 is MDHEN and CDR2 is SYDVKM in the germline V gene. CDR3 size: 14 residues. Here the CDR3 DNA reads TGTGCCAGCAGTGGGAGCTCCTATAATTCACCCCTCCACTTT. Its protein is CASSGSSYNSPLHF. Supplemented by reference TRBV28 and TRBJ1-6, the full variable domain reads DVKVTQSSRYLVKRTGEKVFLECVQDMDHENMFWYRQDPGLGLRLIYFSYDVKMKEKGDIPEGYSVSREKKERFSLILESASTNQTSMYLCASSGSSYNSPLHFGNGTRLTVT.

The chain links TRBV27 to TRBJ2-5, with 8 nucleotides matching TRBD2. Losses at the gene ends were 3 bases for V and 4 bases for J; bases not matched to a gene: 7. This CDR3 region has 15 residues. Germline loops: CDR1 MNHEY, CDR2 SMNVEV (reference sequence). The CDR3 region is CASSFSAREGETQYF. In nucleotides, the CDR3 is TGTGCCAGCAGTTTCTCCGCCCGGGAGGGAGAGACCCAGTACTTC.

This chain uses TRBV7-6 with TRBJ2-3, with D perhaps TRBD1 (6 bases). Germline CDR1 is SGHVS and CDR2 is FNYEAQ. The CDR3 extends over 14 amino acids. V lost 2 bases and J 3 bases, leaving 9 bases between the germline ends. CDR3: CASSLTGSTDTQYF. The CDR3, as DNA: TGTGCCAGCAGCTTAACAGGGAGTACAGATACGCAGTATTTT. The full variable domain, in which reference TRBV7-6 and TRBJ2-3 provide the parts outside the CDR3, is GAGVSQSPRYKVTKRGQDVALRCDPISGHVSLYWYRQALGQGPEFLTYFNYEAQQDKSGLPNDRFSAERPEGSISTLTIQRTEQRDSAMYRCASSLTGSTDTQYFGPGTRLTVL.

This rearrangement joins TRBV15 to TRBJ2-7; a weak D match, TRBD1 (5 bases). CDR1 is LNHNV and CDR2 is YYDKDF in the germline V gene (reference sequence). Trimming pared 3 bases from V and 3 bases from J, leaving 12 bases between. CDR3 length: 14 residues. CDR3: CATSSQGDYYEQYF. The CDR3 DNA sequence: TGTGCCACCAGCAGCCAAGGGGATTACTACGAGCAGTACTTC.

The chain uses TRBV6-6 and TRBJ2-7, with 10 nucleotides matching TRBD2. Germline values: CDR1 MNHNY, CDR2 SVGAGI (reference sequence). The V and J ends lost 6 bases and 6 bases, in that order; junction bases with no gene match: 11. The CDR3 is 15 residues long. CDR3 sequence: CASRLTPGLASEQYF. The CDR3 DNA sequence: TGTGCCAGCAGACTTACACCGGGACTAGCGAGCGAGCAGTACTTC.

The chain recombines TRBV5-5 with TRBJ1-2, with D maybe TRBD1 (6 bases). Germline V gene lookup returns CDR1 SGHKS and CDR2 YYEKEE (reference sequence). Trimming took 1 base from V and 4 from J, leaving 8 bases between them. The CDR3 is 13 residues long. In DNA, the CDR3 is TGTGCCAGCAGCTTGCAGGACAGCTATGGCTACACCTTC. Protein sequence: CASSLQDSYGYTF. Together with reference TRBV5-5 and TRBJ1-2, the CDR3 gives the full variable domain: DAGVTQSPTHLIKTRGQQVTLRCSPISGHKSVSWYQQVLGQGPQFIFQYYEKEERGRGNFPDRFSARQFPNYSSELNVNALLLGDSALYLCASSLQDSYGYTFGSGTRLTVV.

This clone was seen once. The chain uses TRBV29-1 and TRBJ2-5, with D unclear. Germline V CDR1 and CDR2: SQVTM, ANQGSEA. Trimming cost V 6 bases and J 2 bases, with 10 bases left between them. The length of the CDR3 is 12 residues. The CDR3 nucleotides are TGCAGCGTGCCACTGATGCAAGAGACCCAGTACTTC. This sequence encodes CSVPLMQETQYF. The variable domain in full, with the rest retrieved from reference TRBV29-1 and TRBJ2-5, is SAVISQKPSRDICQRGTSLTIQCQVDSQVTMMFWYRQQPGQSLTLIATANQGSEATYESGFVIDKFPISRPNLTFSTLTVSNMSPEDSSIYLCSVPLMQETQYFGPGTRLLVL.

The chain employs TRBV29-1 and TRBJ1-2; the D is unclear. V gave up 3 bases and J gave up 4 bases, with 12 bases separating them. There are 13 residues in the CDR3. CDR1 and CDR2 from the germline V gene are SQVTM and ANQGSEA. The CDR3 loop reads CSVESGGSYGYTF. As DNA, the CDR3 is TGCAGCGTTGAGTCGGGAGGGTCCTATGGCTACACCTTC. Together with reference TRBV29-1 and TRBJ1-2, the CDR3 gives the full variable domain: SAVISQKPSRDICQRGTSLTIQCQVDSQVTMMFWYRQQPGQSLTLIATANQGSEATYESGFVIDKFPISRPNLTFSTLTVSNMSPEDSSIYLCSVESGGSYGYTFGSGTRLTVV.

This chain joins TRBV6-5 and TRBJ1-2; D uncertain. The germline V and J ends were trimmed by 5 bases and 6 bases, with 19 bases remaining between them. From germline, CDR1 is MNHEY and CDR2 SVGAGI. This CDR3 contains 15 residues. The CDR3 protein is CASSRQSGVQDGYTF. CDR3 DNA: TGTGCCAGCAGTAGACAATCCGGGGTCCAAGATGGCTACACCTTC.

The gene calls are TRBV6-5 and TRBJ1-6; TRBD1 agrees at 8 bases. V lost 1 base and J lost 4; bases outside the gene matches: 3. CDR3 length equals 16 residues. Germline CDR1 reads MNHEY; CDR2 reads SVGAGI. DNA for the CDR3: TGTGCCAGCAGTTACTACAGGGGGTCTTATAATTCACCCCTCCACTTT. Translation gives CASSYYRGSYNSPLHF.

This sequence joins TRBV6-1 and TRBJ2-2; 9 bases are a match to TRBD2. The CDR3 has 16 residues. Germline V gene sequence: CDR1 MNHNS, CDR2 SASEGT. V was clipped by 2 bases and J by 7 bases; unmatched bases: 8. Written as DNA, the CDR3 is TGTGCCAGCAGTGAAAGGGCGGGGGGGCCGGTCGGGGAGCTGTTTTTT. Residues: CASSERAGGPVGELFF.

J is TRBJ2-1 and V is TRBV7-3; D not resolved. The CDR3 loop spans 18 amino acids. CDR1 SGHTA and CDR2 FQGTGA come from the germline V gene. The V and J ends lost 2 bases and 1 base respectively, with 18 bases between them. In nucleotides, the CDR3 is TGTGCCAGCAGCTTAGGCCCCCCAAGCGCCGGTTCCTACAATGAGCAGTTCTTC. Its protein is CASSLGPPSAGSYNEQFF.

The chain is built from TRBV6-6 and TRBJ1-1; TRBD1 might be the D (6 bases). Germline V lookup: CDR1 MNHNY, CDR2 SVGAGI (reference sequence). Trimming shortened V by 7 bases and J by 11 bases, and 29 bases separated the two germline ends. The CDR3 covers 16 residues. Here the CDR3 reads CASISLTGRGRDVAFF. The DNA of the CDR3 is TGTGCCAGCATATCCCTTACTGGCAGGGGCCGGGACGTGGCTTTCTTT.

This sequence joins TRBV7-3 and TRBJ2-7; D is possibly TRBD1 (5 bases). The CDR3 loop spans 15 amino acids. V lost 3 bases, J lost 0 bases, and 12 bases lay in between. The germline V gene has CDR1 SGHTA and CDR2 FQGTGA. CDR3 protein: CASSFFPTDSYEQYF. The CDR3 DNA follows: TGTGCCAGCAGCTTTTTCCCGACAGACTCCTACGAGCAGTACTTC.

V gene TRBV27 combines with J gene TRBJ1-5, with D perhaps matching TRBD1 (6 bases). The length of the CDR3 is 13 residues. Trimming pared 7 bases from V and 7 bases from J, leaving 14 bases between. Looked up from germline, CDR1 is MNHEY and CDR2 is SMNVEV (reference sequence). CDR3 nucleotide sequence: TGTGCCAGCACTACAGGGCAGGGGCAGCCCCAGCATTTT. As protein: CASTTGQGQPQHF.

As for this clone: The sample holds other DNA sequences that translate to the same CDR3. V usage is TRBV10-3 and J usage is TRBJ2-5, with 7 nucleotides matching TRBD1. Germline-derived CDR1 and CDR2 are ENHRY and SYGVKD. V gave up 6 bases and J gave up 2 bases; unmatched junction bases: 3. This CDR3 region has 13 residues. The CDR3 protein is CAISYRGQETQYF. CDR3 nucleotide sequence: TGTGCCATCAGCTACAGGGGTCAAGAGACCCAGTACTTC.

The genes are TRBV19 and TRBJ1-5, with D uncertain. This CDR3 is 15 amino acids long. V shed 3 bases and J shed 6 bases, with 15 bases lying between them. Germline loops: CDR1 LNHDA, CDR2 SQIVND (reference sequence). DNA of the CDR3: TGTGCCAGTAGTATCGCGTCCGGGTATGGTCAGCCCCAGCATTTT. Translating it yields CASSIASGYGQPQHF.